The present entry profiles one T cell receptor beta chain with its context. Looked up from germline, CDR1 is MDHEN and CDR2 is SYDVKM. The CDR3 has 9 residues. V gave up 10 bases and J gave up 5 bases, with 5 bases separating them. The sample originates from a study of blood T cell repertoires in COVID-19. Study details: Some COVID-19 samples were acute and others convalescent; all came from the United States, Italy and Spain.

Participants spanned ages about 18 to 95 years and resided in roughly 22 US areas. In assigning cohorts, the study relied on participant-reported clinical history. Recovery among Cohort 3 donors was established by two negative PCRs, clearance, or symptom resolution. Only in-frame clones appear in the TCRdb table, and some are missing; sequencing was by immunoSEQ multiplex PCR. This sample has 500,000 or so clones, with about 90% found just once. This chain links TRBV28 with TRBJ2-5, with a possible D match to TRBD2 (5 bases). Sequencing input: PBMCs or T cells enriched from blood (not recorded which). The origin of this receptor is a woman aged 18-30 years who had recovered from COVID-19. The CDR3: CATGETQYF. Here the CDR3 DNA reads TGTGCCACGGGGGAGACCCAGTACTTC.